This TCR beta chain was identified during a study of cytomegalovirus exposure and HLA in healthy donors. It was with 60 Vbeta and 13 Jbeta primers that the PCR ran. Measured with immunoSEQ multiplex PCR; TCRdb has only the in-frame clones, and not every one. The data contain 130,000 or so clones, about four fifths of them singletons. General study results and limits: Sequencing probably produced one cluster of sequence variants that were highly shared.

In regard to this clone: What it binds is not known.

The CDR3 loop spans 14 amino acids. Trimming shortened V by 3 bases and J by 5 bases, and 10 bases separated the two germline ends. The V gene's germline CDR1 is MDHEN and CDR2 SYDVKM. The sample consisted of PBMCs. The receptor comes from a male donor in good health and CMV-seronegative. The rearrangement joins TRBV28 to TRBJ1-4; tentative D call: TRBD1 (6 bases). CDR3 region: CASSFPDRNEKLFF. CDR3 sequence (DNA): TGTGCCAGCAGTTTTCCGGACAGAAATGAAAAACTGTTTTTT.